The 21 T cell receptor beta chains in this list originate from one sample, sequenced in a study of post-analysis software for immune sequencing data. Study-wide results and caveats: Comparison of patients with controls showed about 5 TRBV segments more frequent in patients, TRBV5-6, TRBV5-1 and TRBV20-1 among them.

The authors incorporated unique molecular identifiers into the TCR beta cDNA libraries. In TCRdb, the PCR reads were re-called with MiXCR into one record per CDR3 protein. The sample includes around 190,000 distinct CDR3 sequences, around 29% seen only once; the top ten take roughly 3.4%. Their specific antigens are unknown. Sequencing used blood. These TCRs come from a girl aged 2-17 years with multiple sclerosis.

The chain recombines TRBV28 with TRBJ1-5; D unresolved. In germline, CDR1 is MDHEN, CDR2 SYDVKM. Trimming took off 3 bases at V and 3 bases at J, with 12 bases between the two ends. CDR3 length equals 15 residues. CDR3 amino acids: CASSFLSPNNQPQHF. CDR3 sequence (DNA): TGTGCCAGCAGTTTTCTTTCGCCGAACAATCAGCCCCAGCATTTT.

About this clonotype: It may be a read error: a sequence one base away is much more abundant. V usage is TRBV28 and J usage is TRBJ2-1, with 7 bases aligning to TRBD2. Germline V gene data show CDR1 as MDHEN and CDR2 as SYDVKM. The CDR3 length is 16 residues. The J segment lost 8 bases and the V segment lost 7 bases, leaving 17 bases of the junction unmatched. In nucleotides, the CDR3 is TGTGCCAGCAACTCCCCGGGGCTAGCGGAGGCCCATGAGCAGTTCTTC. Its translation: CASNSPGLAEAHEQFF. The variable domain in full, with the rest retrieved from reference TRBV28 and TRBJ2-1, is DVKVTQSSRYLVKRTGEKVFLECVQDMDHENMFWYRQDPGLGLRLIYFSYDVKMKEKGDIPEGYSVSREKKERFSLILESASTNQTSMYLCASNSPGLAEAHEQFFGPGTRLTVL.

In this sample, this clonotype turned up many times. J is TRBJ2-7 and V is TRBV20-1, with D possibly matching TRBD2 (5 bases). CDR1 DFQATT and CDR2 SNEGSKA come from the germline V gene (reference sequence). Trimming left V 6 bases short and J 4 bases short, with 19 bases between. The length of the CDR3 is 14 residues. CDR3 protein: CSARKIGKAYEQYF. CDR3 DNA sequence: TGCAGTGCGCGTAAGATCGGGAAAGCGTACGAGCAGTACTTC.

V is TRBV7-9 and J is TRBJ1-1; D unclear. V was trimmed by 1 base and J by 4 bases, leaving 7 bases between them. The CDR3 extends over 13 amino acids. Germline CDR1 is SEHNR and CDR2 is FQNEAQ (reference sequence). CDR3: CASSLEEPTEAFF. The CDR3 coding sequence is TGTGCCAGCAGCTTAGAAGAACCCACTGAAGCTTTCTTT. Together with reference TRBV7-9 and TRBJ1-1, the CDR3 gives the full variable domain: DTGVSQNPRHKITKRGQNVTFRCDPISEHNRLYWYRQTLGQGPEFLTYFQNEAQLEKSRLLSDRFSAERPKGSFSTLEIQRTEQGDSAMYLCASSLEEPTEAFFGQGTRLTVV.

This chain joins TRBV3-1 and TRBJ2-2; D might be TRBD1 (5 bases). The V end was cut by 0 bases, the J end by 7 bases, with 12 bases between. From germline, CDR1 is LGHDT and CDR2 YNNKEL (reference sequence). There are 15 residues in the CDR3. The chain's CDR3 is CASSQEGAEVGELFF. DNA of the CDR3: TGTGCCAGCAGCCAAGAAGGGGCAGAGGTCGGGGAGCTGTTTTTT.

This clonotype was recorded at least ten times. The chain has TRBV2 and TRBJ2-5; the match to TRBD2 covers 7 bases. The germline CDR1 and CDR2 sequences are SNHLY and FYNNEI. V was clipped by 3 bases and J by 2 bases; unmatched bases: 6. The CDR3 runs to 15 residues. The CDR3 reads CASSEGSGGQETQYF. Written as DNA, the CDR3 is TGTGCCAGCAGTGAGGGTTCGGGAGGACAAGAGACCCAGTACTTC.

This clonotype was recorded a few times. V usage is TRBV20-1 and J usage is TRBJ1-2; 9 positions match TRBD1. The CDR3 totals 15 residues. The germline V gene has CDR1 DFQATT and CDR2 SNEGSKA (reference sequence). Trimming cost V 0 bases and J 4 bases; bases outside gene matches: 6. The CDR3, as DNA: TGCAGTGCTAGAGAAAGGACAGGGGCGACCTATGGCTACACCTTC. Protein: CSARERTGATYGYTF.

The sample holds many counts of this clonotype. The rearrangement links TRBV12-3 or TRBV12-4 to TRBJ2-3; 10 bases agree with TRBD1. Trimming took 6 bases from V and 2 from J; bases not matched to a gene: 5. This CDR3 is 15 amino acids long. The CDR3 nucleotides read TGTGCCAGCAGCCCGGACAGGGGGTTCACAGATACGCAGTATTTT. Its protein product is CASSPDRGFTDTQYF.

A few counts support this clonotype. The rearrangement uses TRBV3-1 and TRBJ1-5, with 8 nucleotides matching TRBD1. V dropped 0 bases and J dropped 4; count of bases not matched to a gene: 2. This CDR3 has 15 residues. Germline values: CDR1 LGHDT, CDR2 YNNKEL (reference sequence). The CDR3 coding sequence is TGTGCCAGCAGCCAAGACAGGGGGCGGAATCAGCCCCAGCATTTT. Translation: CASSQDRGRNQPQHF.

There are many counts of this clonotype. J is TRBJ1-2 and V is TRBV5-5; no clear D. The CDR3 consists of 13 residues. The germline V and J ends were trimmed by 4 bases and 1 base, with 8 bases remaining between them. Germline loops: CDR1 SGHKS, CDR2 YYEKEE (reference sequence). CDR3 amino acids: CASSPTDNYGYTF. The CDR3 DNA follows: TGTGCCAGCAGCCCGACGGATAACTATGGCTACACCTTC.

The sample holds a few counts of this clonotype. This chain joins TRBV10-3 and TRBJ1-2; D is undetermined. CDR1 and CDR2 (germline): ENHRY, SYGVKD. V gave up 6 bases and J gave up 0 bases, with 17 bases separating them. This CDR3 region has 16 residues. The CDR3 loop is CAISGRNKRPNYGYTF. In DNA, the CDR3 is TGTGCCATCAGCGGGAGGAATAAGAGGCCTAACTATGGCTACACCTTC.

In its sample, this clonotype was seen many times. The V gene is TRBV10-1, the J gene TRBJ2-7; TRBD1 matches 9 bases. V gave up 2 bases and J gave up 0 bases; unmatched junction bases: 5. The germline CDR1 and CDR2 sequences are WNHNN and SYGVQD (reference sequence). The CDR3 consists of 16 residues. The CDR3 here is CASSEEAGQGSYEQYF. CDR3 DNA sequence: TGCGCCAGCAGTGAGGAAGCGGGACAGGGCTCCTACGAGCAGTACTTC.

The rearrangement uses TRBV5-1 and TRBJ1-1; D is unresolved. Germline-derived CDR1 and CDR2 are SGHRS and YFSETQ. This CDR3 comprises 15 residues. V lost 0 bases to trimming and J lost 0 bases, with 9 bases between them. The CDR3 protein is CASSLDLGMNTEAFF. CDR3 nucleotide sequence: TGCGCCAGCAGCTTGGACCTGGGCATGAACACTGAAGCTTTCTTT.

Notes on this clonotype: A read error may produce the germline difference seen at one junction end. The rearrangement links TRBV3-1 to TRBJ1-4; no clear D gene. The CDR3 has 14 amino acids. CDR1 is LGHDT and CDR2 is YNNKEL in the germline V gene (reference sequence). For the CDR3, the DNA is TGTGCCAGCAGCCATATCGGACGTGATGAAAAACGGTTTTTT. This codes for CASSHIGRDEKRFF.

The chain uses TRBV14 and TRBJ1-1; D is perhaps TRBD1 (6 bases). Germline V CDR1 and CDR2: SGHDN, FVKESK. This CDR3 spans 13 amino acids. V was shortened by 6 bases and J by 1 base, with 9 bases between the two germline ends. Here the CDR3 reads CASSQQGNTEAFF. CDR3 nucleotide sequence: TGTGCCAGCAGTCAACAGGGGAACACTGAAGCTTTCTTT.

Of note for this clonotype: This may come from a read error, since a much larger clone is one base off. The genes are TRBV5-4 and TRBJ2-4, with 7 bases fitting TRBD1. The J call may be incorrect, as the DNA end agrees better with TRBJ2-7. This CDR3 has 14 amino acids. Germline V gives CDR1 SGHNT, CDR2 YYREEE (reference sequence). The CDR3 sequence is CASSLSSGGYEQYF. The CDR3 DNA reads TGTGCCAGCAGCTTGTCATCAGGGGGCTACGAGCAGTACTTC.

The chain carries TRBV6-1 and TRBJ2-3; possible D gene TRBD2, 6 bases. This CDR3 comprises 17 residues. Trimming stripped 6 bases from V and 3 bases from J, with 22 bases between. Germline V gives CDR1 MNHNS, CDR2 SASEGT. The CDR3 region is CASSRPWSKGGTDTQYF. The DNA for the CDR3 is TGTGCCAGCAGCAGGCCCTGGAGTAAAGGAGGGACAGATACGCAGTATTTT.

The genes are TRBV2 and TRBJ2-1, with 10 bases matching TRBD1. The V and J ends lost 9 bases and 5 bases, in that order; junction bases with no gene match: 7. The germline V gene has CDR1 SNHLY and CDR2 FYNNEI. The CDR3 consists of 14 residues. The CDR3 coding sequence is TGTGCCAGTCGACCGGGACAGGGGAACAATGAGCAGTTCTTC. Translated: CASRPGQGNNEQFF.

The J gene is TRBJ1-5, the V gene TRBV28; the match to TRBD1 covers 7 bases. The trim removed 8 bases at V and 6 bases at J, leaving 10 bases unmatched. Germline assignment: CDR1 MDHEN and CDR2 SYDVKM. This CDR3 is 14 amino acids long. The CDR3 loop reads CASSSTGESQPQHF. In nucleotides, the CDR3 is TGTGCCAGCTCCTCCACAGGGGAGAGTCAGCCCCAGCATTTT.

This clonotype was found many times. The V and J genes are TRBV4-1 and TRBJ1-2; 7 bases are a match to TRBD1. The CDR3 is 15 amino acids. J gave up 4 bases and V 1 base, and 6 bases lay outside the gene matches. Germline-derived CDR1 and CDR2 are MGHRA and YSYEKL. CDR3 DNA sequence: TGCGCCAGCAGCCAAGCTTGGGACAGCCCCTATGGCTACACCTTC. Protein product: CASSQAWDSPYGYTF.

This clonotype was counted a few times. A read error may explain this, as a much larger clone is one base away. V is TRBV15 and J is TRBJ2-5; no definite D call. The CDR3 totals 12 residues. V lost 5 bases, J lost 5 bases, and 9 bases lay in between. Germline CDR1 and CDR2: LNHNV and YYDKDF (reference sequence). The CDR3 here is CATSDARETQYF. Here the CDR3 DNA reads TGTGCCACCAGCGACGCGAGGGAGACCCAGTACTTC.